The rows below give T cell receptor beta chains drawn from one sample of a study of T cells in Graves' hyperthyroidism and ophthalmopathy. TCRdb analysed the multiplex PCR reads with MiXCR anew, one entry per CDR3 protein. The sample has hundreds of thousands of distinct CDR3 sequences, 45% seen once; the top ten hold about 7.7%. Sequenced: peripheral blood or thyroid tissue (not recorded which). These TCRs come from an adult man with Graves' disease, either hyperthyroidism or ophthalmopathy (not recorded which). The CDR3 runs from the conserved cysteine through the conserved F or W. The D gene is left open where the match is weak. Size is omitted from some rows. Given values are once, few, many or a class for expanded clones.

cdr3_aa cdr3_nt clone_size j_call v_call d_call
CATSRGASGRSREREQYF TGTGCCACCAGCAGAGGGGCTAGCGGGAGATCCAGGGAGCGCGAGCAGTACTTC few TRBJ2-7 TRBV15 TRBD2
CASSLEGAPTNTEAFF TGCGCCAGCAGCTTGGAAGGAGCTCCCACGAACACTGAAGCTTTCTTT NA TRBJ1-1 TRBV5-1 NA
CASSFSGFYGYTF TGTGCCAGCAGCTTCTCAGGGTTCTATGGCTACACCTTC few TRBJ1-2 TRBV7-9 NA
CSAAFGEFF TGCAGCGCGGCCTTCGGAGAGTTTTTT NA TRBJ1-4 TRBV29-1 NA
CSASLGGRETQYF TGCAGTGCTAGCCTCGGGGGACGGGAGACCCAGTACTTC many TRBJ2-5 TRBV20-1 NA
CASSRLHSGEWSYNSPLHF TGTGCCAGCAGTCGCCTGCACTCAGGGGAGTGGTCCTATAATTCACCCCTCCACTTT NA TRBJ1-6 TRBV7-9 NA
CASSLALLDRVNTEAFF TGTGCCAGCAGCCTAGCCCTCTTGGACAGGGTGAACACTGAAGCTTTCTTT NA TRBJ1-1 TRBV14 TRBD1
CASMAGSYEQYF TGTGCCAGCATGGCAGGGTCCTACGAGCAGTACTTC many TRBJ2-7 TRBV2 NA
CASSQRGGAETQYF TGTGCCAGCAGCCAGAGGGGAGGGGCAGAGACCCAGTACTTC NA TRBJ2-5 TRBV7-9 TRBD2
CSADDRMNTEAFF TGCAGTGCTGATGACAGGATGAACACTGAAGCTTTCTTT few TRBJ1-1 TRBV20-1 NA
CATSDSSNEKLFF TGTGCCACCAGTGACAGCTCTAATGAAAAACTGTTTTTT many TRBJ1-4 TRBV24-1 NA
CASSGALGGDTEAFF TGTGCCAGCAGCGGGGCTCTGGGGGGGGACACCGAAGCTTTCTTT few TRBJ1-1 TRBV9 NA
CASSQEGELPQHF TGTGCCAGCAGCCAAGAGGGAGAGCTGCCCCAGCATTTT few TRBJ1-5 TRBV4-2 NA
CAMGGLAGEIQETQYF TGTGCCATGGGGGGTCTAGCGGGGGAGATCCAAGAGACCCAGTACTTC NA TRBJ2-5 TRBV19 TRBD2
CASSIMTGNSYEQYF TGTGCCAGTAGTATTATGACAGGTAACTCCTACGAGCAGTACTTC few TRBJ2-7 TRBV19 NA
CASSQGTDNSPLHF TGTGCCAGCAGCCAAGGGACTGATAATTCACCCCTCCACTTT many TRBJ1-6 TRBV7-8 NA
CAIRQDSEDEQYF TGTGCCATCAGACAGGATAGCGAGGACGAGCAGTACTTC many TRBJ2-7 TRBV10-3 NA
CASSLEAGAVKLFF TGTGCCAGCAGCTTGGAGGCAGGGGCGGTAAAACTGTTTTTT NA TRBJ1-4 TRBV5-4 NA
CSARDGRAQETQYF TGCAGTGCTAGAGATGGGAGGGCCCAAGAGACCCAGTACTTC NA TRBJ2-5 TRBV20-1 TRBD2
CASSLAAGDETQYF TGCGCCAGCAGCTTGGCGGCGGGGGACGAGACCCAGTACTTC few TRBJ2-5 TRBV5-1 TRBD2
CASRQGRGSPLHF TGTGCCAGCAGACAGGGTCGGGGTTCACCCCTCCACTTT few TRBJ1-6 TRBV12-3/TRBV12-4 NA
CATSGLGGANTGELFF TGTGCCACCAGTGGTTTGGGCGGAGCGAACACCGGGGAGCTGTTTTTT NA TRBJ2-2 TRBV24-1 NA
CASADSMNTEAFF TGTGCATCAGCGGACAGCATGAACACTGAAGCTTTCTTT NA TRBJ1-1 TRBV12-5 NA
CASSFLLDQSEQYF TGTGCCAGCAGCTTCCTCCTAGATCAGTCCGAGCAGTACTTC many TRBJ2-7 TRBV7-8 NA
CASSLRVIGSYEQYF TGTGCCAGCAGCTTAAGGGTTATCGGGAGCTACGAGCAGTACTTC many TRBJ2-7 TRBV7-2 NA
CASGTGGAGEKLFF TGTGCCAGTGGTACAGGGGGCGCGGGTGAAAAACTGTTTTTT NA TRBJ1-4 TRBV2 TRBD1
CATAQYHNQPQYF TGTGCCACAGCACAGTACCACAATCAGCCCCAGTACTTC NA TRBJ2-5 TRBV24-1 NA
CASRITGGGGEKLFF TGTGCCAGCAGAATAACAGGGGGCGGAGGTGAAAAACTGTTTTTT NA TRBJ1-4 TRBV2 TRBD1
CASGLVGNSRPQAFF TGTGCTAGTGGTTTGGTAGGGAATTCGCGGCCCCAAGCTTTCTTT NA TRBJ1-1 TRBV24-1 NA
CSARDLDSSGANVLTF TGCAGTGCTAGAGACCTGGACAGCTCTGGGGCCAACGTCCTGACTTTC many TRBJ2-6 TRBV20-1 NA
CASSDETGQGAGSDEQYF TGTGCCAGCAGCGACGAGACAGGACAGGGGGCAGGGAGCGACGAGCAGTACTTC NA TRBJ2-7 TRBV7-9 TRBD1
CASSLPQGKRETQYF TGTGCCAGCAGCCTGCCCCAGGGAAAGAGGGAGACCCAGTACTTC NA TRBJ2-5 TRBV9 NA
CASSEGTYEQYF TGCGCCAGCAGTGAGGGGACATACGAGCAGTACTTC many TRBJ2-7 TRBV10-1 NA
CASSLDRHPGGNEQYF TGTGCCAGCAGCTTAGATAGACACCCGGGGGGGAACGAGCAGTACTTC NA TRBJ2-7 TRBV7-9 TRBD2
CASSQEEGGAYEQYF TGTGCCAGCAGCCAAGAGGAGGGAGGAGCCTACGAGCAGTACTTC NA TRBJ2-7 TRBV7-9 NA
CASSYGTANNSPLHF TGTGCCAGCAGTTACGGGACAGCTAATAATTCACCCCTCCACTTT NA TRBJ1-6 TRBV25-1 TRBD1
CASSQDRGQETQYF TGTGCCAGCAGCCAAGACAGGGGACAAGAGACCCAGTACTTC NA TRBJ2-5 TRBV2 TRBD1
CASSIIRGETQYF TGTGCCAGCAGCATCATCAGGGGTGAGACCCAGTACTTC many TRBJ2-5 TRBV7-3 NA
CASSEGGIGQPQHF TGTGCCAGCAGCGAAGGGGGAATCGGTCAGCCCCAGCATTTT NA TRBJ1-5 TRBV10-3 NA
CASSPGTVTYEQYF TGTGCCAGTAGTCCCGGGACGGTGACCTACGAGCAGTACTTC many TRBJ2-7 TRBV19 NA
CSAGRTNEKLFF TGCAGCGCTGGGAGGACGAATGAAAAACTGTTTTTT many TRBJ1-4 TRBV29-1 NA
CASSFLWETQYF TGTGCCAGCAGCTTCCTCTGGGAGACCCAGTACTTC many TRBJ2-5 TRBV7-9 NA
CASSILLASQETQYF TGTGCCAGTAGTATCCTACTAGCGAGTCAAGAGACCCAGTACTTC NA TRBJ2-5 TRBV19 TRBD2
CASSWTSGGYEQYF TGTGCCAGCAGCTGGACTAGCGGGGGGTACGAGCAGTACTTC many TRBJ2-7 TRBV7-2 TRBD2
CASSLSGAPYEQYF TGTGCCAGCAGCCTCTCGGGGGCACCCTACGAGCAGTACTTC NA TRBJ2-7 TRBV5-4 NA
CASTLFRAGYEQYF TGTGCCAGCACTTTGTTCCGAGCTGGGTACGAGCAGTACTTC NA TRBJ2-7 TRBV12-3/TRBV12-4 NA
CAILGGRRPHEQYF TGTGCCATCCTCGGGGGACGTAGACCTCACGAGCAGTACTTC NA TRBJ2-7 TRBV2 NA
CARRLAGGVGELFF TGTGCCAGGAGACTAGCGGGAGGGGTCGGGGAGCTGTTTTTT NA TRBJ2-2 TRBV2 TRBD2
CSVAEGGGLTF TGCAGCGTTGCTGAGGGGGGCGGCCTGACTTTC NA TRBJ2-6 TRBV29-1 NA
CASSIGQVMYF TGTGCCAGCAGCATAGGACAGGTTATGTACTTC NA TRBJ2-5 TRBV7-2 TRBD1
CSAVAGGPETQYF TGCAGTGCTGTAGCGGGAGGGCCGGAGACCCAGTACTTC many TRBJ2-5 TRBV20-1 TRBD2
CSARLGTGGAYEQYF TGCAGTGCTAGATTAGGGACAGGGGGGGCCTACGAGCAGTACTTC NA TRBJ2-7 TRBV20-1 TRBD1
CASSESMRGGNQPQHF TGTGCCAGCAGTGAGTCGATGCGGGGGGGCAATCAGCCCCAGCATTTT few TRBJ1-5 TRBV10-3 NA
CSASGPGLVKGEQYF TGCAGTGCTAGTGGCCCCGGACTAGTGAAGGGCGAGCAGTACTTC NA TRBJ2-7 TRBV20-1 TRBD2
CASSPLLANYGYTF TGTGCCAGCAGCCCCCTTCTTGCAAACTATGGCTACACCTTC few TRBJ1-2 TRBV7-2 NA